The 15 T cell receptor beta chains below all came from one sample that was sequenced in a study of graft-versus-host responses after intestinal transplantation. Sequencing used immunoSEQ multiplex PCR; TCRdb keeps in-frame clones, though not all of them. This repertoire shows 85,000 to 100,000 clones, about 84% found once; its top ten account for about 1.5%. The sample here was PBMCs, taken 255 days after intestinal transplant. The receptors stem from a human patient who received an intestinal transplant, so some T cells may come from the graft donor.

This chain uses TRBV6-5 with TRBJ1-4, with a tentative D call TRBD1 (5 bases). The CDR3 extends over 13 amino acids. Germline CDR1 is MNHEY and CDR2 is SVGAGI. V was pared by 8 bases and J by 7 bases, with 14 bases between. The chain's CDR3 is CASGRAGIEKLFF. CDR3 sequence (DNA): TGTGCCAGCGGCAGGGCGGGGATTGAAAAACTGTTTTTT.

The chain couples TRBV6-4 to TRBJ2-7, with 8 bases aligning to TRBD2. This CDR3 region has 18 residues. Germline V gives CDR1 MRHNA, CDR2 SNTAGT. The junction had 19 bases not matched to a gene; V was cut back by 0 bases and J by 9 bases. CDR3: CASSDSTPGGRPSYGQYF. The CDR3 coding sequence is TGTGCCAGCAGTGACTCGACCCCTGGCGGGAGGCCCTCATATGGGCAGTACTTC.

The chain combines TRBV5-1 with TRBJ1-1, with a tentative D call TRBD1 (6 bases). Trimming cost V 1 base and J 5 bases, with 15 bases left between them. The CDR3 loop spans 15 amino acids. Germline lookup yields CDR1 SGHRS and CDR2 YFSETQ. CDR3 in DNA: TGCGCCAGCAGCTTGTCTGGGGGCCTCAGTACTGAAGCTTTCTTT. Its protein product is CASSLSGGLSTEAFF.

The chain links TRBV6-5 to TRBJ1-1, with D unresolved. The V end lost 2 bases, the J end lost 1 base, and 5 bases lay between the germline ends. The CDR3 has 13 residues. Germline CDR1 and CDR2: MNHEY and SVGAGI. The CDR3: CASSYGRNTEAFF. As DNA, the CDR3 is TGTGCCAGCAGTTACGGGAGGAACACTGAAGCTTTCTTT.

The V and J genes are TRBV9 and TRBJ1-2, with D maybe TRBD1 (6 bases). V was pared by 4 bases and J by 6 bases, with 13 bases between. This CDR3 has 13 amino acids. Germline CDR1 SGDLS, CDR2 YYNGEE. Here the CDR3 reads CASSPDGGDGYTF. The CDR3 DNA reads TGTGCCAGCAGCCCCGACGGGGGCGATGGCTACACCTTC.

The V gene is TRBV28, the J gene TRBJ2-4; 8 nucleotides agree with TRBD2. The CDR3 totals 16 residues. Germline V gene lookup returns CDR1 MDHEN and CDR2 SYDVKM. Losses at the gene ends were 2 bases for V and 5 bases for J; bases not matched to a gene: 8. CDR3 bases: TGTGCCAGCAGTTTAGAGTTGGGAGCGGGGGAAAACATTCAGTACTTC. It codes for CASSLELGAGENIQYF.

The CDR3 spells CASSLGQQFNEKLFF. In DNA, the CDR3 is TGTGCCAGCAGCTTAGGGCAGCAGTTTAATGAAAAACTGTTTTTT. The chain joins TRBV7-2 to TRBJ1-4; D ambiguous. The CDR3 is 15 residues long. Trimming removed 1 base from V and 4 bases from J, with 10 bases in between. The V gene's germline CDR1 is SGHTA and CDR2 FQGNSA.

This chain connects TRBV18 to TRBJ2-2; 8 nucleotides match TRBD2. There are 17 residues in the CDR3. Germline lookup yields CDR1 KGHSH and CDR2 LQKENI. V was clipped by 1 base and J by 4 bases; unmatched bases: 8. The DNA of the CDR3 is TGTGCCAGCTCACCACTCCGGGGGGGCGCCGGCACCGGGGAGCTGTTTTTT. It specifies CASSPLRGGAGTGELFF.

The V call is TRBV28, the J call TRBJ1-1; D is possibly TRBD1 (5 bases). V gave up 8 bases and J gave up 4 bases, with 20 bases separating them. CDR1 and CDR2 from the germline V gene are MDHEN and SYDVKM. The CDR3 has 15 amino acids. CDR3 nucleotide sequence: TGTGCCAGCGAAGAGGGGAGCGGTCCGAGCACTGAAGCTTTCTTT. This encodes CASEEGSGPSTEAFF.

The chain joins TRBV10-3 to TRBJ1-5; 8 bases map to TRBD1. Germline V gene sequence: CDR1 ENHRY, CDR2 SYGVKD. CDR3 size: 13 residues. The junction had 4 bases not matched to a gene; V was cut back by 6 bases and J by 6 bases. The CDR3 here is CAIRTGVGQPQHF. CDR3 DNA: TGTGCCATCAGGACAGGGGTGGGTCAGCCCCAGCATTTT.

The chain has TRBV5-5 and TRBJ2-7, with D perhaps matching TRBD2 (5 bases). Trimming cost V 4 bases and J 3 bases, with 14 bases left between them. The CDR3 spans 14 residues. CDR1 and CDR2 (germline): SGHKS, YYEKEE (reference sequence). CDR3 coding DNA: TGTGCCAGCAGCCGGGCGGGTGGTGGCTACGAGCAGTACTTC. Amino acids: CASSRAGGGYEQYF.

This sequence joins TRBV18 and TRBJ1-1, with D possibly matching TRBD1 (5 bases). Per the germline V gene, CDR1 is KGHSH and CDR2 is LQKENI. CDR3 length: 13 amino acids. Trimming cost V 3 bases and J 1 base, with 6 bases left between them. CDR3 sequence: CASSPGENTEAFF. In DNA form, the CDR3 reads TGTGCCAGCTCACCGGGGGAGAACACTGAAGCTTTCTTT.

A few counts support this clone. The rearrangement links TRBV19 to TRBJ2-7, with TRBD2 as a possible D gene (6 bases). Germline values: CDR1 LNHDA, CDR2 SQIVND (reference sequence). The CDR3 contains 13 residues. The V end was cut by 3 bases, the J end by 7 bases, with 13 bases between. The CDR3 DNA sequence: TGTGCCAGTAGTATGGGGGGTGCGGATGAGCAGTACGTC. This codes for CASSMGGADEQYV.

V is TRBV4-1 and J is TRBJ2-7; perhaps TRBD2 as D (6 bases). V lost 4 bases and J 6 bases, leaving 13 bases between the germline ends. CDR1 MGHRA and CDR2 YSYEKL come from the germline V gene. This CDR3 is built from 13 residues. CDR3 bases: TGCGCCAGCAGCCCCCCTTGGCGGGGCGAGCAGTACTTC. Translation: CASSPPWRGEQYF.

The chain has TRBV6-5 and TRBJ2-5; 8 nucleotides align to TRBD2. The germline V gene has CDR1 MNHEY and CDR2 SVGAGI. Trimming removed 6 bases from V and 5 bases from J; junction bases left unmatched: 11. The CDR3 runs to 15 residues. For the CDR3, the DNA is TGTGCCAGCAGCCAATACGGCGGGAGGATCGAGACCCAGTACTTC. Protein product: CASSQYGGRIETQYF.